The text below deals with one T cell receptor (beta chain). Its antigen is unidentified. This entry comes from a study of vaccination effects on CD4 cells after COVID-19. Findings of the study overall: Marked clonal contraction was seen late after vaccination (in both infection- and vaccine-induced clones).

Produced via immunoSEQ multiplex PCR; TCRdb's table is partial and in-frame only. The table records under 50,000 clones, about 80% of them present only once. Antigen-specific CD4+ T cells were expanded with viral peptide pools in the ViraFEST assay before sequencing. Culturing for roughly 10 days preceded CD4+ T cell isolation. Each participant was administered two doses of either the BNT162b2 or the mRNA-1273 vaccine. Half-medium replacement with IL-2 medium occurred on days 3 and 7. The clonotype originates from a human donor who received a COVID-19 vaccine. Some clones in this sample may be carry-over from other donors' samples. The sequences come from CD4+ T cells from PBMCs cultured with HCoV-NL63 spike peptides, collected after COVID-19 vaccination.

The CDR3 nucleotides are TGTGCCAGCAGTCCCCTCAGGGGTCCCTACGAGCAGTACGTC. Translating it yields CASSPLRGPYEQYV. J is TRBJ2-7 and V is TRBV3-1 (or the pseudogene TRBV3-2); D is perhaps TRBD1 (6 bases). The V and J ends lost 6 bases and 2 bases respectively, with 14 bases between them. The germline V gene has CDR1 LGHDT and CDR2 YNNKEL (reference sequence). The CDR3 extends over 14 amino acids.